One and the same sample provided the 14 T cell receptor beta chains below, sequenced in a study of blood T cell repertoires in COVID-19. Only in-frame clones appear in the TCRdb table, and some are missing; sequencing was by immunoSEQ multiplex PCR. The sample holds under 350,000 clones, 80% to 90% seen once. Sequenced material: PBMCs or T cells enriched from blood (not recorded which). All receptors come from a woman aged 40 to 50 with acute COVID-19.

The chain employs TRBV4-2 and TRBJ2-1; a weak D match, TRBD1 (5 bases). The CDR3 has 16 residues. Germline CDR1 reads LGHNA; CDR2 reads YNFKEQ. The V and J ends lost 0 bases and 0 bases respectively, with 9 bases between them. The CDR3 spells CASSQDRDSSYNEQFF. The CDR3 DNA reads TGTGCCAGCAGCCAAGACAGGGATAGCTCCTACAATGAGCAGTTCTTC.

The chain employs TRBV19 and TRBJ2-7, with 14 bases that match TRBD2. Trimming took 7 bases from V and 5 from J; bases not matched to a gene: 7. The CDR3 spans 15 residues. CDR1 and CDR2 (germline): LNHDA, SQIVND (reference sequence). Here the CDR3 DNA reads TGTGCCAGTAATCGACTAGCGGGGGGGAACGACGAGCAGTACTTC. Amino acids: CASNRLAGGNDEQYF.

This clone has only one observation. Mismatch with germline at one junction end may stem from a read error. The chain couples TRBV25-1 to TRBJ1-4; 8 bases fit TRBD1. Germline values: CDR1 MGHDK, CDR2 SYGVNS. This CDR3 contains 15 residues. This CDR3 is CAGSDQGAANEKLFF. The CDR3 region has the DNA TGTGCCGGCAGTGATCAGGGGGCAGCTAATGAAAAACTGTTTTTT.

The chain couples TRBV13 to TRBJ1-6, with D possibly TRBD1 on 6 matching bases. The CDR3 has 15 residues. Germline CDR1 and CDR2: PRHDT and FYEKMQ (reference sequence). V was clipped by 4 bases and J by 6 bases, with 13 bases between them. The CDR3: CASSYAGAGNSPLHF. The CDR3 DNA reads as TGTGCCAGCAGCTACGCAGGGGCCGGTAATTCACCCCTCCACTTT.

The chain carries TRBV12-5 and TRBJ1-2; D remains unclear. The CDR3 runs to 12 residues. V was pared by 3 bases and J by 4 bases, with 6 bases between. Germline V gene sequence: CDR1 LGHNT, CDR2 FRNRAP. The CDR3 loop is CASGFDFYGYTF. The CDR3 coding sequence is TGTGCTAGTGGTTTTGACTTCTATGGCTACACCTTC.

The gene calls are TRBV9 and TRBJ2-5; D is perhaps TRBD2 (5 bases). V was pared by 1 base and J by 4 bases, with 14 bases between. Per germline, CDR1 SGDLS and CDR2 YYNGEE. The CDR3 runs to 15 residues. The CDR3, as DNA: TGTGCCAGCAGCGTATCCCTGTCGGGGAGAGAGACCCAGTACTTC. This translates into CASSVSLSGRETQYF. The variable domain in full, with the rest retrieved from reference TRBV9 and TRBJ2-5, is DSGVTQTPKHLITATGQRVTLRCSPRSGDLSVYWYQQSLDQGLQFLIQYYNGEERAKGNILERFSAQQFPDLHSELNLSSLELGDSALYFCASSVSLSGRETQYFGPGTRLLVL.

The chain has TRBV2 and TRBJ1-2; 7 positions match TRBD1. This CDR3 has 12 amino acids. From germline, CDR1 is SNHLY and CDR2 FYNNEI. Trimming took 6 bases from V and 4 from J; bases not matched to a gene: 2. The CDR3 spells CASRGQSYGYTF. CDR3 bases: TGTGCCAGCAGGGGACAGTCCTATGGCTACACCTTC.

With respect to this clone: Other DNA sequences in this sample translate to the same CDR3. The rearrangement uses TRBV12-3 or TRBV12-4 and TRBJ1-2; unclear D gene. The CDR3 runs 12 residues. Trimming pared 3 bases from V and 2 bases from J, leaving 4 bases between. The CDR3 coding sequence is TGTGCCAGCAGTTTCACAAACTATGGCTACACCTTC. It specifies CASSFTNYGYTF.

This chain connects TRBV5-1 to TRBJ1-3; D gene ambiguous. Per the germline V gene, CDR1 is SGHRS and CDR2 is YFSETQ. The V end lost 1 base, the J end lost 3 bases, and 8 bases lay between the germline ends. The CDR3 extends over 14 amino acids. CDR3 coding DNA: TGCGCCAGCAGCTTGTCTGGCAGTGGAAACACCATATATTTT. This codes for CASSLSGSGNTIYF.

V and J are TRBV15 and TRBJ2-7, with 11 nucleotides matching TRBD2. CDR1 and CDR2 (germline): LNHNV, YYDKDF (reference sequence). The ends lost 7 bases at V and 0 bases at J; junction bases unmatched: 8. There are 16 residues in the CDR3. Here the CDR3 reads CATKTSGSSGSYEQYF. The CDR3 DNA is TGTGCCACCAAAACTAGCGGGAGTTCGGGCTCCTACGAGCAGTACTTC.

Here the CDR3 reads CASSKGIRYCSYNEQFF. The DNA for the CDR3 is TGTGCCAGCAGCAAAGGTATCAGGTACTGCTCCTACAATGAGCAGTTCTTC. The chain employs TRBV21-1 and TRBJ2-1; the table's D gene call, TRBD1, was not cross checked with the DNA. TRBV21-1 is assigned pseudogene status. The CDR3 covers 17 residues.

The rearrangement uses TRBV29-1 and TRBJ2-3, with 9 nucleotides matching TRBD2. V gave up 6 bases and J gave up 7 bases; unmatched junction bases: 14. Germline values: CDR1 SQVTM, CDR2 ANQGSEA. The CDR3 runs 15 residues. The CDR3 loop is CSVKSGTSSIHTQYF. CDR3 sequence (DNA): TGCAGCGTGAAATCCGGGACTAGCTCTATTCATACGCAGTATTTT.

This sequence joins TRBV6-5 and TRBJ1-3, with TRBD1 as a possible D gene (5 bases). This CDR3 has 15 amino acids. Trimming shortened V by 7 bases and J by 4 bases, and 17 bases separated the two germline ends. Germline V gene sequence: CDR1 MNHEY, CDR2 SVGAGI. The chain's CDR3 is CASTYGGGRGNTIYF. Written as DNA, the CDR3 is TGTGCCAGCACCTACGGGGGGGGGAGAGGAAACACCATATATTTT.

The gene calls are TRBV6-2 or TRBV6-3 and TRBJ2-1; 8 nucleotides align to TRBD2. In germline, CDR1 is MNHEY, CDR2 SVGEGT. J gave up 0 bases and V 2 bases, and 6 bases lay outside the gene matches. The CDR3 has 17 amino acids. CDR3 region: CASSYGFSGISYNEQFF. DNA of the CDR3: TGTGCCAGCAGTTACGGCTTTAGCGGGATCTCCTACAATGAGCAGTTCTTC.